The 26 T cell receptor beta chains reported below all come from one sample, sequenced in a study of OX40 agonist ivuxolimab in advanced cancers. Repertoires were generated with immunoSEQ multiplex PCR, while TCRdb's copy carries only in-frame clones and drops some. Counted here are tens of thousands of clones, 87% occurring once; the ten biggest clones make up about 1.3%. The sequenced sample was CD4+ or CD8+ T cells sorted from blood, obtained in a trial of the OX40 agonist ivuxolimab. These TCRs come from an adult with an advanced solid tumor such as melanoma, head and neck, liver or kidney cancer.

The sample holds a few counts of this clone. The gene calls are TRBV10-1 and TRBJ2-3, with a tentative D call TRBD1 (5 bases). CDR3 size: 13 residues. Trimming shortened V by 3 bases and J by 4 bases, and 8 bases separated the two germline ends. Germline CDR1 WNHNN, CDR2 SYGVQD (reference sequence). CDR3 DNA sequence: TGCGCCAGCAGTGACCAGGGTGCAGATACGCAGTATTTT. Protein sequence: CASSDQGADTQYF.

The chain has TRBV6-6 and TRBJ1-2; a weak D match, TRBD1 (5 bases). Germline-derived CDR1 and CDR2 are MNHNY and SVGAGI (reference sequence). V lost 5 bases and J lost 4, with 17 bases in between. The CDR3 has 15 residues. CDR3 protein: CASSNPGRRFYGYTF. The DNA for the CDR3 is TGTGCCAGCAGTAATCCGGGACGGCGTTTCTATGGCTACACCTTC.

The rearrangement links TRBV18 to TRBJ1-1, with D unresolved. Trimming removed 2 bases at V and 1 base at J, with 11 bases between. The CDR3 length is 15 residues. Germline V CDR1 and CDR2: KGHSH, LQKENI. Here the CDR3 DNA reads TGTGCCAGCTCACCAGAGGGCAGACAGAACACTGAAGCTTTCTTT. Protein product: CASSPEGRQNTEAFF.

The chain combines TRBV4-2 with TRBJ1-2; TRBD1 aligns across 8 bases. The CDR3 has 14 residues. V dropped 6 bases and J dropped 4; count of bases not matched to a gene: 7. CDR1 and CDR2 from the germline V gene are LGHNA and YNFKEQ. DNA of the CDR3: TGTGCCAGCAGAGACGGACAGGGTCGCTATGGCTACACCTTC. Its protein product is CASRDGQGRYGYTF.

The V and J genes are TRBV30 and TRBJ1-3; perhaps TRBD1 as D (6 bases). This CDR3 is built from 15 residues. Germline loops: CDR1 GTSNPN, CDR2 SVGIG (reference sequence). Trimming took off 3 bases at V and 2 bases at J, with 14 bases between the two ends. Here the CDR3 reads CAWRRGGAAGNTIYF. The CDR3, as DNA: TGTGCCTGGAGACGTGGGGGGGCCGCTGGAAACACCATATATTTT.

This clone showed up just a few times. The junction departs from the called germline gene at one end, perhaps through a read error. J is TRBJ1-2 and V is TRBV2; D remains unclear. The germline gives CDR1 SNHLY, CDR2 FYNNEI. The CDR3 length is 12 residues. The CDR3 bases are TGTGCCAGCAGTAATCCTCCTGAGACGGTTGACTTC. It is translated as CASSNPPETVDF.

The chain is built from TRBV28 and TRBJ1-2; D is undetermined. V lost 7 bases and J 6 bases, leaving 9 bases between the germline ends. The V gene's germline CDR1 is MDHEN and CDR2 SYDVKM. The CDR3 length is 11 residues. The CDR3 reads CASTWSNGYTF. CDR3 sequence (DNA): TGTGCCAGCACCTGGAGTAATGGCTACACCTTC.

The chain recombines TRBV5-1 with TRBJ2-7, with D possibly matching TRBD1 (6 bases). The CDR3 is 14 residues long. V dropped 4 bases and J dropped 1 base, with 12 bases sitting between them. Looked up from germline, CDR1 is SGHRS and CDR2 is YFSETQ. In nucleotides, the CDR3 is TGCGCCAGCAGCCCACAGGGAGCATCCTACGAGCAGTACTTC. Amino acids: CASSPQGASYEQYF.

This chain joins TRBV5-1 and TRBJ1-1, with D uncertain. The CDR3 length is 14 residues. The V end was cut by 2 bases, the J end by 3 bases, with 11 bases between. Germline CDR1 is SGHRS and CDR2 is YFSETQ. CDR3 region: CASSFSPGDTEAFF. CDR3 sequence (DNA): TGCGCCAGCAGCTTCAGCCCCGGGGACACTGAAGCTTTCTTT.

In this sample, this clone turned up once. The J gene is TRBJ2-7, the V gene TRBV7-9; tentatively, D is TRBD1 or TRBD2 (5 bases each). Trimming shortened V by 9 bases and J by 1 base, and 16 bases separated the two germline ends. CDR3 length: 14 amino acids. Germline lookup yields CDR1 SEHNR and CDR2 FQNEAQ (reference sequence). The chain's CDR3 is CASARGMTSYEQYF. In DNA, the CDR3 is TGTGCCAGTGCTCGGGGCATGACTTCCTACGAGCAGTACTTC.

The chain carries TRBV14 and TRBJ1-1; 7 bases match TRBD1. This CDR3 spans 16 amino acids. Germline V gives CDR1 SGHDN, CDR2 FVKESK. The V gene end was trimmed by 4 bases and the J gene end by 5 bases; junction bases not matched to a gene: 13. CDR3 region: CASSPLSTTGRTEAFF. The CDR3 DNA sequence: TGTGCCAGCAGCCCCCTCAGTACGACAGGGAGAACTGAAGCTTTCTTT.

The table lists this clone with a count of one. This chain uses TRBV5-8 with TRBJ2-5, with TRBD1 matching over 8 bases. V gave up 6 bases and J gave up 4 bases; unmatched junction bases: 5. The germline gives CDR1 SGHTS, CDR2 YDEGEE. CDR3 length: 13 residues. The chain's CDR3 is CASTRDRRETQYF. DNA of the CDR3: TGTGCCAGCACCAGGGACAGGAGAGAGACCCAGTACTTC.

The chain is built from TRBV2 and TRBJ1-5, with 7 bases fitting TRBD1. The germline V gene has CDR1 SNHLY and CDR2 FYNNEI. The CDR3 loop spans 13 amino acids. V shed 6 bases, J shed 7 bases, and the junction held 6 bases outside the gene matches. The CDR3 loop reads CASRGDRDQPQHF. CDR3 nucleotide sequence: TGTGCCAGCAGGGGAGACAGGGACCAGCCCCAGCATTTT.

The V call is TRBV2, the J call TRBJ2-3; TRBD2 aligns across 9 bases. This CDR3 region has 15 residues. Losses at the gene ends were 7 bases for V and 3 bases for J; bases not matched to a gene: 8. The V gene's germline CDR1 is SNHLY and CDR2 FYNNEI. CDR3 nucleotides: TGTGCCAGCACCGGGACTAGCAGCGGTACAGATACGCAGTATTTT. It encodes CASTGTSSGTDTQYF.

This sequence joins TRBV28 and TRBJ2-5, with 10 positions matching TRBD1. V lost 4 bases to trimming and J lost 5 bases; unmatched junction nucleotides: 1. This CDR3 is built from 13 residues. Per germline, CDR1 MDHEN and CDR2 SYDVKM. The CDR3 loop is CASSSGQGETQYF. The CDR3, as DNA: TGTGCCAGCAGTTCGGGACAGGGGGAGACCCAGTACTTC.

V gene TRBV7-9 combines with J gene TRBJ2-5; 7 bases align to TRBD2. CDR3 size: 14 residues. The germline CDR1 and CDR2 sequences are SEHNR and FQNEAQ (reference sequence). J was trimmed by 4 bases and V by 5 bases; bases with no gene match: 7. In nucleotides, the CDR3 is TGTGCCAGCAGCCTCATGGGGGGGTTAGAGACCCAGTACTTC. Translating gives CASSLMGGLETQYF.

This chain links TRBV7-6 with TRBJ1-4; D remains ambiguous. Trimming removed 1 base at V and 4 bases at J, with 13 bases between. Germline V gene lookup returns CDR1 SGHVS and CDR2 FNYEAQ. The CDR3 is 16 amino acids. The CDR3 bases are TGTGCCAGCAGCTTAGAGGGAGGAGGCGTTAATGAAAAACTGTTTTTT. Protein: CASSLEGGGVNEKLFF.

This chain connects TRBV7-6 to TRBJ2-1; no definite D call. Trimming left V 4 bases short and J 10 bases short, with 11 bases between. Germline values: CDR1 SGHVS, CDR2 FNYEAQ. The length of the CDR3 is 12 residues. The CDR3 is CASSSSGEEQFF. The CDR3 coding sequence is TGTGCCAGCAGCTCCTCCGGAGAGGAGCAGTTCTTC.

Of note for this clone: Other DNA sequences from this sample encode an identical CDR3 as well. The rearrangement links TRBV7-3 to TRBJ2-3; D remains ambiguous. Germline assignment: CDR1 SGHTA and CDR2 FQGTGA. V was shortened by 0 bases and J by 1 base, with 2 bases between the two germline ends. The CDR3 covers 13 residues. In DNA form, the CDR3 reads TGTGCCAGCAGCTTAACCGGCACAGATACGCAGTATTTT. Its protein is CASSLTGTDTQYF. Full variable domain (outside the CDR3, taken from reference TRBV7-3 and TRBJ2-3): GAGVSQTPSNKVTEKGKYVELRCDPISGHTALYWYRQSLGQGPEFLIYFQGTGAADDSGLPNDRFFAVRPEGSVSTLKIQRTERGDSAVYLCASSLTGTDTQYFGPGTRLTVL.

The genes are TRBV7-9 and TRBJ1-2; D is uncertain. V lost 5 bases, J lost 4 bases, and 8 bases lay in between. Germline CDR1 is SEHNR and CDR2 is FQNEAQ (reference sequence). This CDR3 region has 12 residues. The CDR3 bases are TGTGCCAGCAGCCTAACATTCTATGGCTACACCTTC. This translates into CASSLTFYGYTF.

The chain links TRBV2 to TRBJ2-7; 7 bases agree with TRBD1. Losses at the gene ends were 4 bases for V and 3 bases for J; bases not matched to a gene: 3. This CDR3 comprises 13 residues. Germline V gene lookup returns CDR1 SNHLY and CDR2 FYNNEI. This chain's CDR3 is CASSGAGGYEQYF. The CDR3 coding sequence is TGTGCCAGCAGTGGGGCAGGGGGCTACGAGCAGTACTTC. The full variable domain, completed using reference TRBV2 and TRBJ2-7, is EPEVTQTPSHQVTQMGQEVILRCVPISNHLYFYWYRQILGQKVEFLVSFYNNEISEKSEIFDDQFSVERPDGSNFTLKIRSTKLEDSAMYFCASSGAGGYEQYFGPGTRLTVT.

The gene calls are TRBV6-5 and TRBJ1-3; D gene unclear. The length of the CDR3 is 15 residues. Trimming removed 2 bases from V and 0 bases from J, with 8 bases in between. Looked up from germline, CDR1 is MNHEY and CDR2 is SVGAGI. As DNA, the CDR3 is TGTGCCAGCAGTTACCACCCGAGCTCTGGAAACACCATATATTTT. Its protein is CASSYHPSSGNTIYF.

V usage is TRBV27 and J usage is TRBJ2-3, with unresolved D. Per germline, CDR1 MNHEY and CDR2 SMNVEV (reference sequence). Trimming removed 3 bases from V and 2 bases from J, with 9 bases in between. CDR3 length: 14 amino acids. CDR3 loop: CASSFGPNTDTQYF. The DNA of the CDR3 is TGTGCCAGCAGTTTCGGCCCTAACACAGATACGCAGTATTTT.

This sequence joins TRBV7-3 and TRBJ2-1; D might be TRBD2 (7 bases). Per the germline V gene, CDR1 is SGHTA and CDR2 is FQGTGA. The V gene lost 1 base and the J gene lost 0 bases, with 19 bases spanning the gap. This CDR3 spans 19 amino acids. The CDR3: CASSLMGGGAGYSYNEQFF. The CDR3 DNA follows: TGTGCCAGCAGCTTAATGGGCGGGGGCGCAGGATACTCCTACAATGAGCAGTTCTTC.

CDR3 bases: TGCGCCAGCAGCGCGGGTGGGGACGAGCAGTACTTC. Its translation is CASSAGGDEQYF. The V call is TRBV5-1, the J call TRBJ2-7; D is perhaps TRBD2 (5 bases). CDR3 length equals 12 residues. Per germline, CDR1 SGHRS and CDR2 YFSETQ. With 4 bases removed from V and 5 bases from J, the gap between germline ends came to 10 bases.

The rearrangement uses TRBV9 and TRBJ2-3; unclear D gene. The CDR3 length is 13 residues. Germline-derived CDR1 and CDR2 are SGDLS and YYNGEE. V was clipped by 4 bases and J by 1 base, with 7 bases between them. CDR3 DNA: TGTGCCAGCAGCTTCCGGCGCACAGATACGCAGTATTTT. Translation: CASSFRRTDTQYF.